This TCR beta chain was identified in a study of blood T cell repertoires in COVID-19 (dated by TCRdb to about 2020). About the investigation overall: Collaborator samples came from the United States, Italy and Spain and covered acute and convalescent phases of COVID-19. The material from the prospective study consisted of cDNA or gDNA derived from T cells, B-cell-depleted T cells, or PBMCs. Subjects who had been exposed to COVID-19, were actively infected with it, or had recovered from it provided the deeply sampled blood TCRbeta repertoires that made up the dataset. The repertoires were made available in a free public database intended to serve as a resource for research on the immune response to SARS-CoV-2. Samples came from the ongoing ImmuneRACE study (first 160 participants) plus 1,254 subjects from 6 global collaborators. Sample metadata almost always included a de-identified subject ID, COVID-19 status, age in years and sex. Where available, HLA class I and class II types were taken from metadata supplied by the sample provider and were not determined by assay-based typing.

As encoded in the germline V gene, CDR1 is MRHNA while CDR2 is SNTAGT. The junction shows trimming of 0 bases on V and 0 bases on J, plus 14 bases between the germline ends. The CDR3 has 17 amino acids, counting the end cysteine and phenylalanine. Left in the record is the CDR3 DNA by itself, 51 bases read in frame from the first base. For this clone: Its antigen target is currently unknown. There are no base qualities to consult, and no much larger clone falls within one base.

TCRbeta CDR3 regions were amplified from genomic DNA using the immunoSEQ Assay, a bias-controlled multiplex PCR. The original methods were these. The number of nucleated cells in each sample was estimated by amplification of reference gene primers within the assay. To quantify the absolute abundance of each unique TCRbeta CDR3 rearrangement, sequence reads were collapsed and filtered. For each sample, productive Simpson clonality was calculated as the square root of Simpson's diversity index across productive rearrangements. The clones in this table, taken by TCRdb from immuneACCESS, are in-frame only. Not every clone is retained; where verified, under half of the shortfall comes from an unresolved V gene, and the cause of the rest is unknown. For V, J and clone size, that table is used; D and trimming come from the DNA. This sample is represented by 140,000 or so clones; around 90% of them were singletons. Approximately 1.8% of the sample is held by the ten biggest clonotypes.

Collaborating institutions collected whole blood in K2EDTA tubes following their own protocols. For TCRbeta analysis, collaborators shipped samples in one of three forms: frozen whole blood, isolated PBMCs, or DNA extracted from either of those sample types. Points the paper makes about the study in general: Clinical and demographic metadata were provided uncurated, with the amount varying by source and participant.

The origin of this receptor is a man in his 70s with acute or convalescent COVID-19. Sequenced material: peripheral blood. The chain employs TRBV6-4 and TRBJ1-1; perhaps TRBD1 is the D gene, with 5 bases matching. The CDR3 is CASSDSSRAGMNTEAFF. The DNA sequence is given as TGTGCCAGCAGTGACTCGAGTCGAGCAGGGATGAACACTGAAGCTTTCTTT.